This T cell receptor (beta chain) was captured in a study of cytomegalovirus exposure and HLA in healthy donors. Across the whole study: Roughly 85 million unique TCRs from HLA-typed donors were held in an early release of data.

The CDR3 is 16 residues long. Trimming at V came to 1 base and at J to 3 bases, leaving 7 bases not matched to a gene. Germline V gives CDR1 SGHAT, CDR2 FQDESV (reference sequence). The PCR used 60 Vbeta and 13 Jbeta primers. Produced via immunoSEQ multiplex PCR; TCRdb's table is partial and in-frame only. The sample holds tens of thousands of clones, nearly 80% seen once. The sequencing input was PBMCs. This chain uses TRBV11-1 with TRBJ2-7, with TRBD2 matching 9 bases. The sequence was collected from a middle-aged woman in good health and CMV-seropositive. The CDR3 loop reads CASSLGYGTSSYEQYF. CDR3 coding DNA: TGTGCCAGCAGCTTAGGGTATGGGACTAGCAGCTACGAGCAGTACTTC. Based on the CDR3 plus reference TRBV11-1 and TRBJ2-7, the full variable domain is EAEVAQSPRYKITEKSQAVAFWCDPISGHATLYWYRQILGQGPELLVQFQDESVVDDSQLPKDRFSAERLKGVDSTLKIQPAELGDSAMYLCASSLGYGTSSYEQYFGPGTRLTVT.